This TCR beta chain stems from a study of blood T cell repertoires in COVID-19. In the study overall: T cells, B-cell-depleted T cells, or PBMCs supplied cDNA or gDNA.

Per the original data handling: From reference gene primer amplification, estimates of nucleated cell counts were derived. Using immunoSEQ multiplex PCR, the repertoire was profiled, and TCRdb retains in-frame clones only, with some absent. V and J calls and clone size are given by that table; D and trimming were obtained from the DNA. The table shows some 110,000 clones, with roughly four fifths occurring only once. The junction had 17 bases not matched to a gene; V was cut back by 0 bases and J by 16 bases. Germline assignment: CDR1 LGHNA and CDR2 YSLEER. The CDR3 has 16 residues. V usage is TRBV4-3 and J usage is TRBJ1-4; 7 bases are a match to TRBD1. The sequenced sample consisted of peripheral blood. The TCR originated in a woman in her seventies with acute or convalescent COVID-19. The CDR3 reads CASSQDTTGQRKKAFF. In nucleotides, the CDR3 is TGCGCCAGCAGCCAAGACACGACGGGACAGCGAAAAAAGGCGTTTTTT.